A single sample is the source of the 9 T cell receptor beta chains below, sequenced in a study of cytomegalovirus exposure and HLA in healthy donors. PCR primers comprised 60 Vbeta and 13 Jbeta primers. Produced via immunoSEQ multiplex PCR; TCRdb's table is partial and in-frame only. The data hold some 110,000 clones, with around 73% observed a single time. The sample consisted of PBMCs. Every receptor here comes from a young man in good health and CMV-seronegative.

This clone showed up just a few times. J is TRBJ1-3 and V is TRBV19, with D unresolved. Germline loops: CDR1 LNHDA, CDR2 SQIVND (reference sequence). This CDR3 is built from 14 residues. V dropped 7 bases and J dropped 0 bases, with 10 bases sitting between them. The CDR3 protein is CASTWQISGNTIYF. Here the CDR3 DNA reads TGTGCCAGTACGTGGCAAATCTCTGGAAACACCATATATTTT.

The chain is built from TRBV4-1 and TRBJ2-7; 9 nucleotides match TRBD2. Unmatched junction bases numbered 5, after V lost 3 bases and J lost 2 bases. This CDR3 has 15 amino acids. Germline lookup yields CDR1 MGHRA and CDR2 YSYEKL. CDR3 loop: CASSQGLASTYEQYF. CDR3 sequence (DNA): TGCGCCAGCAGCCAGGGACTAGCATCCACCTACGAGCAGTACTTC.

V and J are TRBV27 and TRBJ1-6; D call uncertain. The length of the CDR3 is 16 residues. Trimming took 7 bases from V and 7 from J, leaving 20 bases between them. Germline values: CDR1 MNHEY, CDR2 SMNVEV (reference sequence). The CDR3 sequence is CASNFMADIFNSPLHF. The DNA for the CDR3 is TGTGCCAGCAACTTTATGGCTGACATCTTCAATTCACCCCTCCACTTT.

V is TRBV6-5 and J is TRBJ2-3; D is unclear. CDR1 MNHEY and CDR2 SVGAGI come from the germline V gene. This CDR3 comprises 14 residues. Trimming removed 3 bases at V and 6 bases at J, with 13 bases between. The CDR3 DNA reads TGTGCCAGCAGTTATGCCAGACACCGTGATACGCAGTATTTT. Its protein is CASSYARHRDTQYF.

The CDR3 loop is CASSSPTSGRQTQYF. In DNA form, the CDR3 reads TGTGCCAGCAGTTCCCCGACTAGCGGGAGGCAGACCCAGTACTTC. The genes are TRBV28 and TRBJ2-5, with 13 bases fitting TRBD2. Trimming took 4 bases from V and 6 from J; bases not matched to a gene: 5. This CDR3 has 15 residues. Per the germline V gene, CDR1 is MDHEN and CDR2 is SYDVKM. Using reference TRBV28 and TRBJ2-5 for the parts outside the CDR3, the full variable domain is DVKVTQSSRYLVKRTGEKVFLECVQDMDHENMFWYRQDPGLGLRLIYFSYDVKMKEKGDIPEGYSVSREKKERFSLILESASTNQTSMYLCASSSPTSGRQTQYFGPGTRLLVL.

This chain connects TRBV7-9 to TRBJ2-3, with D tentatively TRBD2 (6 bases). Germline V gene sequence: CDR1 SEHNR, CDR2 FQNEAQ (reference sequence). With 5 bases removed from V and 4 bases from J, the gap between germline ends came to 10 bases. This CDR3 contains 13 residues. The CDR3, as DNA: TGTGCCAGCAGCCTGGGAGGAGCAGATACGCAGTATTTT. Translating gives CASSLGGADTQYF.

The rearrangement joins TRBV7-9 to TRBJ2-5, with TRBD1 matching over 9 bases. The J call is doubtful: the DNA matches TRBJ2-7 better. CDR3 size: 16 residues. Germline V gene data show CDR1 as SEHNR and CDR2 as FQNEAQ (reference sequence). The CDR3 here is CASSLASRDRAYEQYF. The CDR3 bases are TGTGCCAGCAGCTTAGCGTCCCGGGACAGGGCCTACGAGCAGTACTTC.

The J gene is TRBJ2-1, the V gene TRBV10-3, with a possible D match to TRBD1 (6 bases). The V end was cut by 2 bases, the J end by 5 bases, with 13 bases between. The CDR3 is made up of 15 amino acids. Germline values: CDR1 ENHRY, CDR2 SYGVKD. The CDR3 region is CAISEPGQTNNEQFF. As DNA, the CDR3 is TGTGCCATCAGTGAGCCTGGACAGACCAACAATGAGCAGTTCTTC.

The V call is TRBV30, the J call TRBJ1-5; 9 bases agree with TRBD1. Unmatched junction bases numbered 6, after V lost 4 bases and J lost 2 bases. CDR3 length: 15 amino acids. CDR1 is GTSNPN, CDR2 SVGIG, per germline (reference sequence). CDR3 protein: CAWKNRGHGNQPQHF. The CDR3 region has the DNA TGTGCCTGGAAAAACAGGGGGCATGGCAATCAGCCCCAGCATTTT.